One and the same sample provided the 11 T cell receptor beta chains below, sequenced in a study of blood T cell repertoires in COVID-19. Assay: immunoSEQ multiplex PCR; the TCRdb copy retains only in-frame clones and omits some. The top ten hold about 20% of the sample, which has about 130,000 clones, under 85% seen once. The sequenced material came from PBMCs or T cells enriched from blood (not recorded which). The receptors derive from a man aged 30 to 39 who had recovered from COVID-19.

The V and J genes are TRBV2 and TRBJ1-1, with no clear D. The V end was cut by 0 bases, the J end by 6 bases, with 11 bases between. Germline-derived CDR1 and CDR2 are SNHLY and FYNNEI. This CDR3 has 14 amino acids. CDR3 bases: TGTGCCAGCAGTGAAGCGCTTGGAGTATCTGAAGCTTTCTTT. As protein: CASSEALGVSEAFF.

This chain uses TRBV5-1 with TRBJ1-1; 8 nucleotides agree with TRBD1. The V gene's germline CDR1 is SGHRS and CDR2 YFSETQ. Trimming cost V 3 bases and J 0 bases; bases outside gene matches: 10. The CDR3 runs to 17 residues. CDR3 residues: CASSSTGASRMNTEAFF. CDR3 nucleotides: TGCGCCAGCAGCTCGACAGGGGCCTCTAGAATGAACACTGAAGCTTTCTTT.

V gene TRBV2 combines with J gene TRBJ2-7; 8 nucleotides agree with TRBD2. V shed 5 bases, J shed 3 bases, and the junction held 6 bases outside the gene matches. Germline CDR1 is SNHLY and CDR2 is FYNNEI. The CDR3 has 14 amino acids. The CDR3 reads CASSFEAGGYEQYF. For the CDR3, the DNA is TGTGCCAGCAGTTTCGAGGCGGGAGGCTACGAGCAGTACTTC.

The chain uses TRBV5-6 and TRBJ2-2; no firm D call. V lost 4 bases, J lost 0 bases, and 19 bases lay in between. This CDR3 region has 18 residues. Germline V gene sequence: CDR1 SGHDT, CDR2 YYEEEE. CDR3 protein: CASSQRRSGAANTGELFF. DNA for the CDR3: TGTGCCAGCAGCCAACGCCGTTCTGGCGCGGCGAACACCGGGGAGCTGTTTTTT. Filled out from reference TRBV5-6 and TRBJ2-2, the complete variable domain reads DAGVTQSPTHLIKTRGQQVTLRCSPKSGHDTVSWYQQALGQGPQFIFQYYEEEERQRGNFPDRFSGHQFPNYSSELNVNALLLGDSALYLCASSQRRSGAANTGELFFGEGSRLTVL.

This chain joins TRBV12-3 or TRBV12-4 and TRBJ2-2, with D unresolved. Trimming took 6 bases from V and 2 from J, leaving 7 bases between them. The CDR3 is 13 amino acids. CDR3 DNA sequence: TGTGCCAGCAGCGTTCTAAACACCGGGGAGCTGTTTTTT. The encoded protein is CASSVLNTGELFF.

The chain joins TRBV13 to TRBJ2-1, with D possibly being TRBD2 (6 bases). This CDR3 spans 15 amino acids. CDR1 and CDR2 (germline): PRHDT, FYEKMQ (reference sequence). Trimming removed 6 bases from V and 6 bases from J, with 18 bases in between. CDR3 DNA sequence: TGTGCCAGCAGACTCCCCGGGACTCAACGCAATGAGCAGTTCTTC. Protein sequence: CASRLPGTQRNEQFF.

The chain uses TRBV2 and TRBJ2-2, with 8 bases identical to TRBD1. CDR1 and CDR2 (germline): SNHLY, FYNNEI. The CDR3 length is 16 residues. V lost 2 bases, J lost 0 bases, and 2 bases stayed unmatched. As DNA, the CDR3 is TGTGCCAGCAGTGAAAGACAGGGGACGAACACCGGGGAGCTGTTTTTT. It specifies CASSERQGTNTGELFF.

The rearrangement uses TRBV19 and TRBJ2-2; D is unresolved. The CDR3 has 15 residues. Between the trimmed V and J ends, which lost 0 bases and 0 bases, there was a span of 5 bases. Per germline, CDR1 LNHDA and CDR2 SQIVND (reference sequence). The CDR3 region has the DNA TGTGCCAGTAGTATAGACAGATCGAACACCGGGGAGCTGTTTTTT. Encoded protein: CASSIDRSNTGELFF.

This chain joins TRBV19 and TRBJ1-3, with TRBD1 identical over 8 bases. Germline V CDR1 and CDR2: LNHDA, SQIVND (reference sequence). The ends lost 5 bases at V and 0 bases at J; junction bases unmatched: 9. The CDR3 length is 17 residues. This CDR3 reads CASSPRTGQSSGNTIYF. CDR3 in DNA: TGTGCCAGTAGTCCCCGGACAGGGCAGAGCTCTGGAAACACCATATATTTT.

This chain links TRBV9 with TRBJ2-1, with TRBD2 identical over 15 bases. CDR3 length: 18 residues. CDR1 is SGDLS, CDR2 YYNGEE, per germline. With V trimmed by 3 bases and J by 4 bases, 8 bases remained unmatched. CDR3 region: CASSGPGLAGGSYNEQFF. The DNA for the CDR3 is TGTGCCAGCAGCGGGCCGGGACTAGCGGGAGGAAGTTACAATGAGCAGTTCTTC.

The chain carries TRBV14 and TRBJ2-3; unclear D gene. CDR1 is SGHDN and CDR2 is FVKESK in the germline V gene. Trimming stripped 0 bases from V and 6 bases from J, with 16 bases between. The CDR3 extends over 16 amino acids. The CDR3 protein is CASSQEQSAGMDTQYF. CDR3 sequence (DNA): TGTGCCAGCAGCCAAGAACAGTCCGCCGGAATGGATACGCAGTATTTT.